These 9 T cell receptor beta chains were all obtained from the same sample, sequenced in a study of T-cell reconstitution after alpha-beta-depleted transplantation in children. As it was prepared, the TCRbeta library received unique molecular identifiers. TCRdb reprocessed the PCR reads with MiXCR, giving one entry per CDR3 protein. The table lists hundreds of thousands of distinct CDR3 sequences, approximately 20% of them singletons, with 3.3% in the top ten. This specimen was PBMCs from the stem cell graft donor, taken from the stem cell graft. The receptors here all came from a human donor who donated a stem cell graft to a child with acute lymphoblastic leukemia.

This clonotype has just a few counts. The chain uses TRBV9 and TRBJ2-3; weak D call: TRBD2 (5 bases). The germline V and J ends were trimmed by 3 bases and 1 base, with 21 bases remaining between them. The germline gives CDR1 SGDLS, CDR2 YYNGEE. This CDR3 is 18 amino acids long. The CDR3: CASSATSRGSPGTDTQYF. The CDR3 DNA reads as TGTGCCAGCAGCGCGACATCCCGAGGGAGTCCGGGCACAGATACGCAGTATTTT. Filled out from reference TRBV9 and TRBJ2-3, the complete variable domain reads DSGVTQTPKHLITATGQRVTLRCSPRSGDLSVYWYQQSLDQGLQFLIQYYNGEERAKGNILERFSAQQFPDLHSELNLSSLELGDSALYFCASSATSRGSPGTDTQYFGPGTRLTVL.

This chain joins TRBV29-1 and TRBJ1-1; possibly TRBD1 for D (5 bases). Germline V gene data show CDR1 as SQVTM and CDR2 as ANQGSEA. Trimming stripped 4 bases from V and 8 bases from J, with 14 bases between. The CDR3 totals 12 residues. CDR3 in DNA: TGCAGCGTTGGGCTTGGGGCGATGGAAGCTTTCTTT. It is translated as CSVGLGAMEAFF.

The chain combines TRBV7-3 with TRBJ2-3; weak D call: TRBD2 (5 bases). CDR1 SGHTA and CDR2 FQGTGA come from the germline V gene. V lost 2 bases and J 5 bases, leaving 11 bases between the germline ends. The CDR3 has 14 amino acids. CDR3 region: CASSLVGVEDTQYF. As DNA, the CDR3 is TGTGCCAGCAGCTTAGTGGGAGTGGAAGATACGCAGTATTTT.

This clonotype was counted between two and nine times. V is TRBV5-1 and J is TRBJ1-4, with TRBD1 identical over 7 bases. Unmatched junction bases numbered 3, after V lost 5 bases and J lost 2 bases. CDR3 length: 14 residues. Germline values: CDR1 SGHRS, CDR2 YFSETQ. The CDR3 DNA reads as TGCGCCAGCAGGCAACAGGGGACTAATGAAAAACTGTTTTTT. This translates into CASRQQGTNEKLFF.

The gene calls are TRBV6-2 or TRBV6-3 and TRBJ2-5, with D tentatively TRBD2 (6 bases). V lost 2 bases, J lost 4 bases, and 20 bases lay in between. Germline assignment: CDR1 MNHEY and CDR2 SVGEGT. This CDR3 has 17 residues. The CDR3 region is CASSYPWRGTRGETQYF. CDR3 bases: TGTGCCAGCAGTTACCCCTGGCGCGGGACTCGGGGAGAGACCCAGTACTTC.

This clonotype was counted a few times. Its ends do not fully match the called genes, so a read error is possible. The chain combines TRBV27 with TRBJ2-4, with 8 nucleotides matching TRBD1. Germline V gene lookup returns CDR1 MNHEY and CDR2 SMNVEV (reference sequence). This CDR3 has 17 residues. The CDR3 sequence is CASSATTGGRPKNSQYF. The CDR3 DNA is TGTGCCAGCAGTGCAACTACAGGGGGGAGGCCAAAAAACAGTCAGTACTTC.

The chain employs TRBV12-3 or TRBV12-4 and TRBJ1-6; TRBD1 is a possible D gene (6 bases). The length of the CDR3 is 14 residues. V was trimmed by 7 bases and J by 10 bases, leaving 17 bases between them. CDR3 sequence: CASTLGGFGSPLHF. CDR3 DNA: TGTGCCAGCACCTTAGGGGGGTTTGGGTCACCCCTCCACTTT.

There are a few counts of this clonotype. V is TRBV5-1 and J is TRBJ2-2; the match to TRBD2 covers 7 bases. There are 15 residues in the CDR3. Germline CDR1 SGHRS, CDR2 YFSETQ. V gave up 7 bases and J gave up 4 bases; unmatched junction bases: 10. In DNA form, the CDR3 reads TGCGCCAGCTCCAATAGGACGGGGGGCACCGGGGAGCTGTTTTTT. It is translated as CASSNRTGGTGELFF.

V and J are TRBV12-3 or TRBV12-4 and TRBJ2-1; D perhaps matches TRBD1 (6 bases). The ends were cut back, 7 bases at V and 8 bases at J, with 18 bases in the middle. The length of the CDR3 is 14 residues. CDR3 sequence (DNA): TGTGCCAGCACCTTGGGGCAGGGGTGGGATGAGCAGTTCTTC. Translated: CASTLGQGWDEQFF.